A selection of T cell receptor beta chains follows, all from one sample in a study of OX40 agonist ivuxolimab in advanced cancers. Only in-frame clones appear in the TCRdb table, and some are missing; sequencing was by immunoSEQ multiplex PCR. Of 50,000 to 65,000 clones listed, 85% to 95% are singletons. The sequencing used CD4+ or CD8+ T cells sorted from blood, collected in a trial of the OX40 agonist ivuxolimab. These receptors all come from an adult with an advanced solid tumor such as melanoma, head and neck, liver or kidney cancer. The CDR3 runs from the conserved cysteine through the conserved F or W. Each record gives: CDR3 DNA, CDR3 protein, D gene, V gene, CDR3 length, clone size, J gene. A D gene is named only where the DNA matches it firmly. The size entry is marked missing in some rows and otherwise reads once, few, many or a size class.

CDR3nt: TGTGCCACCAGCAGAGATCAGGCGGGACAAGATTCACCCCTCCACTTT
CDR3aa: CATSRDQAGQDSPLHF
d_gene: NA
v_gene: TRBV15
len: 16
abundance: NA
j_gene: TRBJ1-6

CDR3nt: TGTGCCATCAGTGAGCCTACCTCGGGACAGGTAGCAGAAGCTTTCTTT
CDR3aa: CAISEPTSGQVAEAFF
d_gene: TRBD1
v_gene: TRBV10-3
len: 16
abundance: NA
j_gene: TRBJ1-1

CDR3nt: TGTGCCAGCAGCCCCCCATCATTGACTGGCGACTACGAGCAGTACTTC
CDR3aa: CASSPPSLTGDYEQYF
d_gene: NA
v_gene: TRBV11-2
len: 16
abundance: NA
j_gene: TRBJ2-7

CDR3nt: TGTGCCAGTAGTACTCCCCTGCGAAGGGCATTGGATACGCAGTATTTT
CDR3aa: CASSTPLRRALDTQYF
d_gene: NA
v_gene: TRBV19
len: 16
abundance: few
j_gene: TRBJ2-3

CDR3nt: TGTGCCAGCAGCGTAGCTGGAGACTCCCACCCAGATACGCAGTATTTT
CDR3aa: CASSVAGDSHPDTQYF
d_gene: NA
v_gene: TRBV9
len: 16
abundance: NA
j_gene: TRBJ2-3

CDR3nt: TGCGCCAGCAGCCTAGAAGCGGGCGCCTACAATGAGCAGTTCTTC
CDR3aa: CASSLEAGAYNEQFF
d_gene: NA
v_gene: TRBV4-3
len: 15
abundance: NA
j_gene: TRBJ2-1

CDR3nt: TGTGCCAGCAGTGTTTACAGAAACTACGAGCAGTACTTC
CDR3aa: CASSVYRNYEQYF
d_gene: NA
v_gene: TRBV6-1
len: 13
abundance: NA
j_gene: TRBJ2-7

CDR3nt: TGCGCCAGCAGCTTGACTAGCGGGACCCCTTACGAGCAGTACTTC
CDR3aa: CASSLTSGTPYEQYF
d_gene: TRBD2
v_gene: TRBV5-1
len: 15
abundance: NA
j_gene: TRBJ2-7

CDR3nt: TGTGCCAGCAGCTTCGGGGTCTTCACTGAAGCTTTCTTT
CDR3aa: CASSFGVFTEAFF
d_gene: NA
v_gene: TRBV5-6
len: 13
abundance: once
j_gene: TRBJ1-1

CDR3nt: TGTGCCAGTAGCCTGGGACAGTTCAATCAGCCCCAGCATTTT
CDR3aa: CASSLGQFNQPQHF
d_gene: TRBD1
v_gene: TRBV19
len: 14
abundance: NA
j_gene: TRBJ1-5

CDR3nt: TGTGCCAGCCGGGATCCTAATGAAAAACTGTTTTTT
CDR3aa: CASRDPNEKLFF
d_gene: NA
v_gene: TRBV27
len: 12
abundance: NA
j_gene: TRBJ1-4

CDR3nt: TGTGCCAGTAGTGTGGGCGTCCCCCTAGCCGGGGTCGATGAGCAGTTCTTC
CDR3aa: CASSVGVPLAGVDEQFF
d_gene: NA
v_gene: TRBV19
len: 17
abundance: NA
j_gene: TRBJ2-1

CDR3nt: TGTGCCAGCAGTTTACCGGGACAGGGGTCCTACGAGCAGTACTTC
CDR3aa: CASSLPGQGSYEQYF
d_gene: TRBD1
v_gene: TRBV28
len: 15
abundance: NA
j_gene: TRBJ2-7

CDR3nt: TGTGCCAGCAGTTCGGATTGGGACAGACAGATGAACACTGAAGCTTTCTTT
CDR3aa: CASSSDWDRQMNTEAFF
d_gene: TRBD1
v_gene: TRBV27
len: 17
abundance: NA
j_gene: TRBJ1-1

CDR3nt: TGTGCCAGCAGTTTAGGACAGCATGAAAAACTGTTTTTT
CDR3aa: CASSLGQHEKLFF
d_gene: NA
v_gene: TRBV6-5
len: 13
abundance: NA
j_gene: TRBJ1-4

CDR3nt: TGTGCCAGCAGTCCTCTAGCGGGAGGGCCAGGTGAGCAGTTCTTC
CDR3aa: CASSPLAGGPGEQFF
d_gene: TRBD2
v_gene: TRBV7-2
len: 15
abundance: NA
j_gene: TRBJ2-1

CDR3nt: TGTGCCAGCTGTGCCATGCTTCACATGAACACTGAAGCTTTCTTT
CDR3aa: CASCAMLHMNTEAFF
d_gene: NA
v_gene: TRBV6-5
len: 15
abundance: NA
j_gene: TRBJ1-1

CDR3nt: TGTGCCAGCAGCGTAGGCGGTAGTGTAGAGGAGACCCAGTACTTC
CDR3aa: CASSVGGSVEETQYF
d_gene: NA
v_gene: TRBV9
len: 15
abundance: once
j_gene: TRBJ2-5

CDR3nt: TGTGCCAGCAGCCCGGGACTCGCAAACACCGGGGAGCTGTTTTTT
CDR3aa: CASSPGLANTGELFF
d_gene: NA
v_gene: TRBV5-4
len: 15
abundance: NA
j_gene: TRBJ2-2

CDR3nt: TGTGCCAGCAGCCCCGGACTAGCGGGAGTGGTGAAAGAGACCCAGTACTTC
CDR3aa: CASSPGLAGVVKETQYF
d_gene: TRBD2
v_gene: TRBV9
len: 17
abundance: NA
j_gene: TRBJ2-5

CDR3nt: TGTGCCAGCAGCTTAGAGCCTAGCCGGGAGACCCAGTACTTC
CDR3aa: CASSLEPSRETQYF
d_gene: NA
v_gene: TRBV7-2
len: 14
abundance: once
j_gene: TRBJ2-5

CDR3nt: TGTGCCAGCAGCTTGGGGGAGAACACTGAAGCTTTCTTT
CDR3aa: CASSLGENTEAFF
d_gene: NA
v_gene: TRBV5-4
len: 13
abundance: NA
j_gene: TRBJ1-1

CDR3nt: TGTGCCAGCAGCTTGACTAGCGACTCCTACAATGAGCAGTTCTTC
CDR3aa: CASSLTSDSYNEQFF
d_gene: TRBD2
v_gene: TRBV7-6
len: 15
abundance: NA
j_gene: TRBJ2-1

CDR3nt: TGTGCCTGGAGGACAGGGGGAGGGAACACTGAAGCTTTCTTT
CDR3aa: CAWRTGGGNTEAFF
d_gene: TRBD1
v_gene: TRBV30
len: 14
abundance: NA
j_gene: TRBJ1-1

CDR3nt: TGCAGTGCCTACCGACAGGGTGGCTACACCTTC
CDR3aa: CSAYRQGGYTF
d_gene: TRBD1
v_gene: TRBV20-1
len: 11
abundance: NA
j_gene: TRBJ1-2

CDR3nt: TGCGCCAGCAGCCAAGATAAGGTGGGCAGGGGGCCCACAGATACGCAGTATTTT
CDR3aa: CASSQDKVGRGPTDTQYF
d_gene: TRBD1
v_gene: TRBV4-3
len: 18
abundance: NA
j_gene: TRBJ2-3

CDR3nt: TGTGCCAGCAGTTTAACAGGGATGAACACTGAAGCTTTCTTT
CDR3aa: CASSLTGMNTEAFF
d_gene: NA
v_gene: TRBV27
len: 14
abundance: NA
j_gene: TRBJ1-1

CDR3nt: TGTGCCAGCAGCCCCCTAGCGGGAGGCACCTACGAGCAGTACTTC
CDR3aa: CASSPLAGGTYEQYF
d_gene: TRBD2
v_gene: TRBV7-2
len: 15
abundance: NA
j_gene: TRBJ2-7

CDR3nt: TGTGCCAGCAGTTTAGCGGGAGGGTCTTTTGGGGAGCAGTTCTTC
CDR3aa: CASSLAGGSFGEQFF
d_gene: TRBD2
v_gene: TRBV27
len: 15
abundance: NA
j_gene: TRBJ2-1

CDR3nt: TGTGCCATCAGTGATGGGGGGACAGGGATCTACGAGCAGTACTTC
CDR3aa: CAISDGGTGIYEQYF
d_gene: TRBD1
v_gene: TRBV10-3
len: 15
abundance: NA
j_gene: TRBJ2-7

CDR3nt: TGTGCCAGCAGCCAAGGGGCTCTAGCGCACACAGATACGCAGTATTTT
CDR3aa: CASSQGALAHTDTQYF
d_gene: NA
v_gene: TRBV14
len: 16
abundance: NA
j_gene: TRBJ2-3

CDR3nt: TGTGCCAGCAGCTGGGGGACACCCTACGAGCAGTACTTC
CDR3aa: CASSWGTPYEQYF
d_gene: NA
v_gene: TRBV5-6
len: 13
abundance: NA
j_gene: TRBJ2-7

CDR3nt: TGTGCCAGCAGCGTTAACACCGGGGAGCTGTTTTTT
CDR3aa: CASSVNTGELFF
d_gene: NA
v_gene: TRBV9
len: 12
abundance: NA
j_gene: TRBJ2-2

CDR3nt: TGTGCCAGCAGTTTACGACTTAGTCACGGGGAGCTGTTTTTT
CDR3aa: CASSLRLSHGELFF
d_gene: NA
v_gene: TRBV28
len: 14
abundance: NA
j_gene: TRBJ2-2

CDR3nt: TGTGCCAGCAGTTACTCTTTGAATACCTACTCCTACGAGCAGTACTTC
CDR3aa: CASSYSLNTYSYEQYF
d_gene: NA
v_gene: TRBV6-6
len: 16
abundance: once
j_gene: TRBJ2-7

CDR3nt: TGTGCCAGCAGTTCGGGACTAGATTATGAGCAGTTCTTC
CDR3aa: CASSSGLDYEQFF
d_gene: TRBD2
v_gene: TRBV27
len: 13
abundance: NA
j_gene: TRBJ2-1

CDR3nt: TGTGCCACCAGCAGAGCTTTAGCGGGGAGCACAGATACGCAGTATTTT
CDR3aa: CATSRALAGSTDTQYF
d_gene: TRBD2
v_gene: TRBV15
len: 16
abundance: few
j_gene: TRBJ2-3

CDR3nt: TGTGCCAGCAGCTTCCCTGGGGCAGCCCCGAACACCGGGGAGCTGTTTTTT
CDR3aa: CASSFPGAAPNTGELFF
d_gene: NA
v_gene: TRBV7-9
len: 17
abundance: NA
j_gene: TRBJ2-2

CDR3nt: TGCGCCAGCAGTCGCGAAAGGGGGACGTTTGGTTACACAGATACGCAGTATTTT
CDR3aa: CASSRERGTFGYTDTQYF
d_gene: NA
v_gene: TRBV4-3
len: 18
abundance: NA
j_gene: TRBJ2-3

CDR3nt: TGTGCCAGCAGCCTGACTAGTTCGCCCTACAATGAGCAGTTCTTC
CDR3aa: CASSLTSSPYNEQFF
d_gene: NA
v_gene: TRBV11-2
len: 15
abundance: NA
j_gene: TRBJ2-1

CDR3nt: TGCGCCAGCAGCCCCTCTCCCTCTCTTCGGGGGGAGAACTATGGCTACACCTTC
CDR3aa: CASSPSPSLRGENYGYTF
d_gene: NA
v_gene: TRBV4-3
len: 18
abundance: NA
j_gene: TRBJ1-2